This TCR beta chain was recovered during a study of blood T cells in healthy people across ages. Trimming cost V 2 bases and J 4 bases; bases outside gene matches: 7. Germline V gene sequence: CDR1 SGHTA, CDR2 FQGNSA. The CDR3 contains 15 residues. Primed by a sample-barcoded 5' primer and a J-beta primer mix, a second PCR proceeded for about 6 to 11 cycles. Using its own MiXCR run on the 5' RACE reads, TCRdb lists one record per CDR3 protein. Of around 1,600,000 distinct CDR3 sequences in the sample, around 40% were seen once. This clonotype was seen more than once but under ten times. Caucasian individuals from Russia who were healthy and aged about 6 to 100 acted as donors.

The TCR originated in a woman in her late teens or twenties in good health. The sample consisted of blood. The chain carries TRBV7-2 and TRBJ2-7; TRBD2 matches 8 bases. CDR3 bases: TGTGCCAGCAGCTTAATGGGCGGGAGGATGTACGAGCAGTACTTC. Translating it yields CASSLMGGRMYEQYF.